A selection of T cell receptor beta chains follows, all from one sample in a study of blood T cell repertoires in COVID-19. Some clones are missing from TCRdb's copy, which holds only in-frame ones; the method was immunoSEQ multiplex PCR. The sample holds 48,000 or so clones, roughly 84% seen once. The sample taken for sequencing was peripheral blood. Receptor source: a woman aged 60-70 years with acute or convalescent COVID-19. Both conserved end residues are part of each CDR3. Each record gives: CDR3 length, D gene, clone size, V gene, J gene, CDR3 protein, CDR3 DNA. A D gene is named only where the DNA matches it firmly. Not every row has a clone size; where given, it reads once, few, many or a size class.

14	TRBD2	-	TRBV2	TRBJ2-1	CASRPGLAANEQFF	TGTGCCAGCAGGCCGGGACTAGCGGCAAATGAGCAGTTCTTC
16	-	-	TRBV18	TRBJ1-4	CASSPSHGGRGEKLFF	TGTGCCAGCTCACCTTCCCACGGGGGAAGGGGTGAAAAACTGTTTTTT
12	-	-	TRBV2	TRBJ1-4	CASRGEGERLFF	TGTGCCAGCAGGGGGGAGGGGGAAAGACTGTTTTTT
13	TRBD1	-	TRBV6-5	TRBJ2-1	CASSPDRGLEQFF	TGTGCCAGCAGCCCGGACAGGGGGCTTGAGCAGTTCTTC
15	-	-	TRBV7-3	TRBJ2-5	CASTPPARALGTQYF	TGTGCCAGCACTCCCCCCGCCAGGGCTTTAGGGACCCAGTACTTC
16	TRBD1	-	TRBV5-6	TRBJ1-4	CASSWGTGFTNEKLFF	TGTGCCAGCAGCTGGGGGACAGGGTTCACTAATGAAAAACTGTTTTTT
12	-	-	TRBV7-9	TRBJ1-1	CASSLEATEAFF	TGTGCCAGCAGCCTTGAGGCGACGGAGGCTTTCTTT
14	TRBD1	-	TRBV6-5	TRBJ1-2	CASSRDRGGQGYTF	TGTGCCAGCAGTAGGGACAGGGGCGGACAGGGCTACACCTTC
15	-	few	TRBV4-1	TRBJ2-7	CASSQDQGSAYEQYF	TGCGCCAGCAGCCAGGACCAGGGTTCGGCCTACGAGCAGTACTTC
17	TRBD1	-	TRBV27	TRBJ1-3	CASRSLTGALSGNTIYF	TGTGCCAGCAGGTCTTTAACAGGGGCCCTCTCTGGAAACACCATATATTTT
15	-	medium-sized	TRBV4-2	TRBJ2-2	CASRQDSLNTGELFF	TGTGCCAGCAGACAGGACAGCCTGAACACCGGGGAGCTGTTTTTT
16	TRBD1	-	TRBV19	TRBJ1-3	CASSMPRQGIGNTIYF	TGTGCCAGTAGTATGCCTAGACAGGGCATTGGAAACACCATATATTTT
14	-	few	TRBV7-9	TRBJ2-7	CASSFDYRSYEQYF	TGTGCCAGCAGCTTCGACTATCGCTCCTACGAGCAGTACTTC
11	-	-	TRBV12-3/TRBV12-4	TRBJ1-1	CASTRGIEAFF	TGTGCCAGCACCAGAGGAATTGAAGCTTTCTTT
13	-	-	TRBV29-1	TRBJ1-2	CSIGQPLSYGYTF	TGCAGCATAGGACAGCCTTTGTCCTATGGCTACACCTTC
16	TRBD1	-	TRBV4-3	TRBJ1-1	CASSQSIGDSNTEAFF	TGCGCCAGCAGCCAATCCATTGGGGACAGCAACACTGAAGCTTTCTTT
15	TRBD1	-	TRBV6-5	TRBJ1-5	CASRTFGQGGQPQHF	TGTGCCAGCAGGACTTTTGGACAGGGGGGTCAGCCCCAGCATTTT
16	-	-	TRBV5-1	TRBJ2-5	CASSRRLDGQQETQYF	TGCGCCAGCAGCCGAAGGCTCGATGGGCAGCAAGAGACCCAGTACTTC
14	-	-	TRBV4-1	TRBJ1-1	CASSQGLRTVEAFF	TGCGCCAGCAGCCAAGGCCTTAGAACGGTTGAAGCTTTCTTT
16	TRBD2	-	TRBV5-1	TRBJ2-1	CASSLAPSGGANEQFF	TGCGCCAGCAGCTTGGCCCCCAGCGGGGGGGCCAATGAGCAGTTCTTC
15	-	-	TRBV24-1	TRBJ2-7	CATSDLTSAGYEQYF	TGTGCCACCAGTGATCTTACATCGGCGGGCTACGAGCAGTACTTC
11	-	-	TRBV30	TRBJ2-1	CAWSQDSEQFF	TGTGCCTGGAGTCAGGACTCTGAGCAGTTCTTC
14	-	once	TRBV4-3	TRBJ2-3	CASSPSVSTDTQYF	TGCGCCAGCAGCCCATCAGTTAGCACAGATACGCAGTATTTT
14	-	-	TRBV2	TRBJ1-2	CASKTQMGTYGYTF	TGTGCCAGCAAGACACAGATGGGCACCTATGGCTACACCTTC
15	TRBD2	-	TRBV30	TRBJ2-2	CACGTSGFNTGELFF	TGTGCCTGTGGGACTAGCGGGTTCAACACCGGGGAGCTGTTTTTT
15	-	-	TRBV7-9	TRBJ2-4	CASSLAGEGIGIQYF	TGTGCCAGCAGCTTAGCGGGTGAGGGAATTGGCATTCAGTACTTC
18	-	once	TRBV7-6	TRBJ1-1	CASSLASGGLILNTEAFF	TGTGCCAGCAGCTTAGCAAGTGGAGGCTTGATTTTGAACACTGAAGCTTTCTTT
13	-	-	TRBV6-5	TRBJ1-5	CASSYNRDEPQHF	TGTGCCAGCAGTTACAACAGGGATGAGCCCCAGCATTTT
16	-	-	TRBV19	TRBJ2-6	CASTFDSSIGANVLTF	TGTGCCAGTACCTTCGACAGTTCCATAGGGGCCAACGTCCTGACTTTC
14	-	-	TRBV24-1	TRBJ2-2	CATSARSPTGELFF	TGTGCCACCAGTGCCCGGAGCCCCACCGGGGAGCTGTTTTTT
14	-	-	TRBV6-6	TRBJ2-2	CATVGAANTGELFF	TGTGCCACCGTTGGGGCAGCAAACACCGGGGAGCTGTTTTTT
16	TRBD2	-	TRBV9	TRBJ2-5	CASSVVGLASQETQYF	TGTGCCAGCAGCGTAGTAGGACTAGCGAGCCAAGAGACCCAGTACTTC
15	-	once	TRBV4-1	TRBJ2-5	CASSQEGQQRETQYF	TGCGCCAGCAGCCAAGAGGGGCAGCAAAGGGAGACCCAGTACTTC
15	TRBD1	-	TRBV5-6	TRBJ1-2	CASSSILQGNRGYTF	TGTGCCAGCAGCTCGATATTACAGGGGAATCGCGGCTACACCTTC
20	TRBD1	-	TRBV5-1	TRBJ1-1	CASSLTLNQGAQSADTEAFF	TGCGCCAGCAGCCTGACCCTGAACCAGGGGGCGCAAAGTGCGGACACTGAAGCTTTCTTT
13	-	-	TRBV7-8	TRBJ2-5	CASSLIATETQYF	TGTGCCAGCAGCTTAATAGCGACTGAGACCCAGTACTTC
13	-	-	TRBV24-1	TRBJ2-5	CATSGGHQETQYF	TGTGCCACCAGTGGTGGACATCAAGAGACCCAGTACTTC
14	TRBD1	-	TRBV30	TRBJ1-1	CAWSRGVVNTEAFF	TGTGCCTGGAGCAGGGGGGTAGTGAACACTGAAGCTTTCTTT
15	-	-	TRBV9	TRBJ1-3	CASSAGGHFGNTIYF	TGTGCCAGCAGCGCCGGGGGGCATTTTGGAAACACCATATATTTT
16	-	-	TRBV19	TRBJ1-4	CASSRRTALGAHRLFF	TGTGCCAGTAGTCGAAGGACAGCCCTTGGCGCACACCGACTGTTTTTT
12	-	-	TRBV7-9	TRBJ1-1	CASQPGETEAFF	TGTGCCAGCCAGCCAGGGGAAACTGAAGCTTTCTTT
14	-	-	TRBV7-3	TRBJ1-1	CASSSGQPNTEAFF	TGTGCCAGCAGCTCTGGACAGCCGAACACTGAAGCTTTCTTT
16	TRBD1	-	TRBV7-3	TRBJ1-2	CASSLSPAGQNYGYTF	TGTGCCAGCAGCCTTTCTCCCGCGGGACAGAACTATGGCTACACCTTC
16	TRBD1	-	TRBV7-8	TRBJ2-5	CASSFSPGLQGETQYF	TGTGCCAGCAGCTTCTCCCCTGGGCTACAGGGGGAGACCCAGTACTTC
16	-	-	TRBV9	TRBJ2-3	CASSVGGKGGTDTQYF	TGTGCCAGCAGCGTCGGCGGGAAGGGAGGAACAGATACGCAGTATTTT
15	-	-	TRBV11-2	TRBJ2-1	CASSLDVVAANEQFF	TGTGCCAGCAGCTTAGATGTGGTAGCGGCCAATGAGCAGTTCTTC
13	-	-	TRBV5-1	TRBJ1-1	CASSGTRHTEAFF	TGCGCCAGCTCCGGGACACGACACACTGAAGCTTTCTTT
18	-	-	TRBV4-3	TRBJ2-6	CASSQVKGAGQGANVLTF	TGCGCCAGCAGCCAAGTTAAGGGGGCGGGACAGGGGGCCAACGTCCTGACTTTC
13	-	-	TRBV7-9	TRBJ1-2	CASSLGQNYGYTF	TGTGCCAGCAGCTTGGGGCAGAACTATGGCTACACCTTC
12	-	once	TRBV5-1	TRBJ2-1	CASSFGGLEQFF	TGCGCCAGCAGTTTCGGGGGGCTTGAGCAGTTCTTC